This T cell receptor beta chain came from a study of blood T cell repertoires in COVID-19. Study details: Material from acute and convalescent COVID-19 was sourced from the United States, Italy and Spain. PBMCs, B-cell-depleted T cells, or T cells were the source of the cDNA or gDNA that made up the material.

This CDR3 comprises 16 residues. Looked up from germline, CDR1 is MDHEN and CDR2 is SYDVKM. V was clipped by 5 bases and J by 5 bases; unmatched bases: 10. Data came from immunoSEQ multiplex PCR; TCRdb stores just in-frame clones and leaves some out. There are more than 100,000 clones in the sample; roughly 79% occur only once, and 8.4% lies in the top ten. The clonotype originates from a woman aged 55-69 years with active or convalescent COVID-19. Sequenced input: peripheral blood. V usage is TRBV28 and J usage is TRBJ2-4; 9 positions match TRBD1. Here the CDR3 reads CASSQSGTGKENIQYF. The CDR3 DNA is TGTGCCAGCAGTCAATCCGGGACAGGGAAGGAAAACATTCAGTACTTC. The whole variable domain, filled in from reference TRBV28 and TRBJ2-4, reads DVKVTQSSRYLVKRTGEKVFLECVQDMDHENMFWYRQDPGLGLRLIYFSYDVKMKEKGDIPEGYSVSREKKERFSLILESASTNQTSMYLCASSQSGTGKENIQYFGAGTRLSVL.